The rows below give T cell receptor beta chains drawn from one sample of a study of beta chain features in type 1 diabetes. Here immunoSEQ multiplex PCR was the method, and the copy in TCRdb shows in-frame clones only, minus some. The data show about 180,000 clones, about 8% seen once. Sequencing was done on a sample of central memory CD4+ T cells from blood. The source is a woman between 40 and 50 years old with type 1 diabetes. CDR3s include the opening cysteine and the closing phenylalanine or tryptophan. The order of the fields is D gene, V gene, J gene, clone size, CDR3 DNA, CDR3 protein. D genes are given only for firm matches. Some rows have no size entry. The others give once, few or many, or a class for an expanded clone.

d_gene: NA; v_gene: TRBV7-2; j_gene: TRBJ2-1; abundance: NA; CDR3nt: TGTGCCAGCAGCCCAAGATCTCGGGAATACAATGAGCAGTTCTTC; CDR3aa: CASSPRSREYNEQFF
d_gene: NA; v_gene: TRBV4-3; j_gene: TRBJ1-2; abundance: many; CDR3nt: TGCGCCAGCAGCCGCGTGGACACGCCCTATGGCTACACCTTC; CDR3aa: CASSRVDTPYGYTF
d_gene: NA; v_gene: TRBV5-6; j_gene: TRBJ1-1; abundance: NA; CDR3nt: TGTGCCAGCACCAGACAGCATGAAGCTTTCTTT; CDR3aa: CASTRQHEAFF
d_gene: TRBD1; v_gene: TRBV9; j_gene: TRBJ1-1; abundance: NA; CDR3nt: TGTGCCAGCAGCGTAGAGGACAGGCGTGAAGCTTTCTTT; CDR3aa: CASSVEDRREAFF
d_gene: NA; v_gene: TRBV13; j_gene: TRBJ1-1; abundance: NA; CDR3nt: TGTGCCAGCACCAGAGAGGGTGAAGCTTTCTTT; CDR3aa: CASTREGEAFF
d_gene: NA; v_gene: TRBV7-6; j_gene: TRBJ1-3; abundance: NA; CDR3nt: TGTGCCAGCAGCTTAGGAGGGCCGGCCTCTGGAAACACCATATATTTT; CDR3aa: CASSLGGPASGNTIYF
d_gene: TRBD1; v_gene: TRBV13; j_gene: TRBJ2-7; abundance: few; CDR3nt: TGTGCCAGCAGCGGGCAAGACAGGGGCCACGAGCAGTACTTC; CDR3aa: CASSGQDRGHEQYF
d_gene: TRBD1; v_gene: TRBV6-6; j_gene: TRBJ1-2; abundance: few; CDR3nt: TGTGCCAGCAGTTCCGGACAGGGATTAGTCGGCTACACCTTC; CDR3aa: CASSSGQGLVGYTF
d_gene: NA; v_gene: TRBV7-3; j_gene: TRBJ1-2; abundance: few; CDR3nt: TGTGCCAGCAGCTTCAGCCGTTCGGGAGGCTACACCTTC; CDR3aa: CASSFSRSGGYTF
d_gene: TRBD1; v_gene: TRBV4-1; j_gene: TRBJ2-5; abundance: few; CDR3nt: TGCGCCAGCAGCCAACAACAGGGGGCTGAGACCCAGTACTTC; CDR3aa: CASSQQQGAETQYF
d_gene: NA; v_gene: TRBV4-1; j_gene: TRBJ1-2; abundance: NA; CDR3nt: TGCGCCAGCAGCCTTCAGGGGCGAGACTATGGCTACACCTTC; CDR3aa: CASSLQGRDYGYTF
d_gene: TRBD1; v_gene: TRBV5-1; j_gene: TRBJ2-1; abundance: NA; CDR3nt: TGCGCCAGCAGCTTGGGAGGGACAGGGGCCAATGAGCAGTTCTTC; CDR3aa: CASSLGGTGANEQFF
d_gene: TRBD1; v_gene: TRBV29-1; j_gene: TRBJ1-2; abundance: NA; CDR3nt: TGCAGCGCAGGACAGGGGAACTATGGCTACACCTTC; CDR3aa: CSAGQGNYGYTF
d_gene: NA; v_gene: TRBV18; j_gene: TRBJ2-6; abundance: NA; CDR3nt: TGTGCCAGCTCACATGGACAGACTACTACTGGGGCCAACGTCCTGACTTTC; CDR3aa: CASSHGQTTTGANVLTF